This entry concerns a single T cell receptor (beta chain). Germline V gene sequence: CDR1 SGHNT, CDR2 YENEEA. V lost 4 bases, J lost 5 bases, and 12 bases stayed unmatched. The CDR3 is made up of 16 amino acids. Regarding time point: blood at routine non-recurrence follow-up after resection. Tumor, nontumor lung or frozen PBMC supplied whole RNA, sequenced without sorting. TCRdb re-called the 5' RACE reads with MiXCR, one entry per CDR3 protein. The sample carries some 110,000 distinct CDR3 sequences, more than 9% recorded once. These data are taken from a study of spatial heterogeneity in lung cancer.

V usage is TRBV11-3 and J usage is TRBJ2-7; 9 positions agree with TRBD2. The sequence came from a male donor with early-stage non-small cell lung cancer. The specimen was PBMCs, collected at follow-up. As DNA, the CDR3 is TGTGCCAGCAGCTCTCTAGCGGGAACACCTATCAACGAGCAGTACTTC. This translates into CASSSLAGTPINEQYF.